This T cell receptor (beta chain) was retrieved from a study of T cell responses to AZD1222 COVID-19 vaccine. In this sample, this clone turned up once. Measured with immunoSEQ multiplex PCR; TCRdb has only the in-frame clones, and not every one. The sample includes 100,000 to 150,000 clones, 93% seen only once; the top ten take roughly 5.6%. Here the sequenced sample was peripheral blood, taken on day 0 of AZD1222 vaccination. The TCR sequence derives from an adult in good health.

CDR3 protein: CASSLDPSGRGAHNEQFF. The CDR3 DNA reads TGCGCCAGCAGCTTGGACCCTAGCGGGAGGGGTGCCCACAATGAGCAGTTCTTC. The V gene is TRBV5-1, the J gene TRBJ2-1; 12 bases match TRBD2. V was clipped by 0 bases and J by 5 bases; unmatched bases: 9. The CDR3 covers 18 residues. Germline V gene data show CDR1 as SGHRS and CDR2 as YFSETQ. The complete variable domain, with remaining parts taken from reference TRBV5-1 and TRBJ2-1, reads KAGVTQTPRYLIKTRGQQVTLSCSPISGHRSVSWYQQTPGQGLQFLFEYFSETQRNKGNFPGRFSGRQFSNSRSEMNVSTLELGDSALYLCASSLDPSGRGAHNEQFFGPGTRLTVL.